These T cell receptor beta chains were read from a single sample in a study of T cells in Graves' hyperthyroidism and ophthalmopathy. TCRdb fed the multiplex PCR reads into MiXCR, producing one record per CDR3 protein. The table has about 350,000 distinct CDR3 sequences, over 11% seen once. Sequencing was performed on blood. These receptors were collected from a woman aged 30 to 39 with Graves' hyperthyroidism. CDR3s include the opening cysteine and the closing phenylalanine or tryptophan. A D gene is named only where the DNA matches it firmly. Clone size is not always given. Where it is, it says once, few, many or a class for expanded clones.

CDR3,DNA,V,J,D,size
CASSQPSSGRQSSYNEQFF,TGCGCCAGCAGCCAGCCCTCAAGCGGGAGGCAGAGCTCCTACAATGAGCAGTTCTTC,TRBV5-1,TRBJ2-1,TRBD2,few
CASSFSAGGIRDNEQFF,TGTGCCAGCAGTTTCTCAGCGGGAGGGATAAGGGACAATGAGCAGTTCTTC,TRBV12-3/TRBV12-4,TRBJ2-1,TRBD2,many
CASSQEAGFYEQYF,TGTGCCAGCAGCCAAGAAGCAGGGTTCTACGAGCAGTACTTC,TRBV4-2,TRBJ2-7,-,-
CASSVDGYEQYF,TGTGCCAGCAGCGTAGATGGCTACGAGCAGTACTTC,TRBV9,TRBJ2-7,-,many
CASRDRRASQGGYYGYTF,TGTGCCAGTCGCGACAGACGCGCATCCCAGGGCGGTTACTATGGCTACACCTTC,TRBV19,TRBJ1-2,-,many
CASSIAASSTEAFF,TGTGCCAGTAGTATTGCGGCGTCGAGCACTGAAGCTTTCTTT,TRBV19,TRBJ1-1,-,many
CASSPQMSNYEQYF,TGTGCCAGCAGCCCCCAGATGTCGAACTACGAGCAGTACTTC,TRBV7-9,TRBJ2-7,-,-
CSASGPSVRQETQYF,TGCAGTGCTAGCGGGCCCTCGGTCAGACAAGAGACCCAGTACTTC,TRBV20-1,TRBJ2-5,-,many
CASSLRVTESSYNEQFF,TGTGCCAGCAGTTTACGGGTAACGGAAAGCTCCTACAATGAGCAGTTCTTC,TRBV12-3/TRBV12-4,TRBJ2-1,-,many
CASSPRDASTDTQYF,TGTGCCAGCAGTCCCCGGGACGCAAGCACAGATACGCAGTATTTT,TRBV5-5,TRBJ2-3,-,-
CASSLVSTGTGNTGELFF,TGTGCCAGCAGCTTAGTCTCGACAGGGACAGGGAACACCGGGGAGCTGTTTTTT,TRBV5-8,TRBJ2-2,TRBD1,-
CATSSIEDTQYF,TGTGCCACCAGCAGTATAGAGGATACGCAGTATTTT,TRBV15,TRBJ2-3,-,many
CASSIPGRNNQPQHF,TGTGCCAGTAGTATCCCCGGACGGAACAATCAGCCCCAGCATTTT,TRBV19,TRBJ1-5,-,-
CASSSTRYEQYF,TGTGCCAGCAGCTCGACTAGATACGAGCAGTACTTC,TRBV7-2,TRBJ2-7,-,many
CASSLGGFYEQYF,TGTGCCAGCAGTCTTGGGGGGTTCTACGAGCAGTACTTC,TRBV6-1,TRBJ2-7,-,many
CAPAKAGGDTGELFF,TGCGCCCCTGCAAAAGCGGGAGGAGACACCGGGGAGCTGTTTTTT,TRBV5-1,TRBJ2-2,TRBD2,few
CASSYVAGGDEQFF,TGTGCCAGCAGTTACGTAGCGGGAGGTGATGAGCAGTTCTTC,TRBV6-5,TRBJ2-1,TRBD2,-
CASSLLRGDTQYF,TGTGCCAGCAGCCTTCTCCGTGGAGATACGCAGTATTTT,TRBV12-3/TRBV12-4,TRBJ2-3,-,-
CSVNLPGTGNPYEQYF,TGCAGCGTTAACCTTCCAGGGACAGGGAACCCCTACGAGCAGTACTTC,TRBV29-1,TRBJ2-7,TRBD1,-
CASSVMPRWVGRDPYEQYF,TGTGCCAGCAGTGTAATGCCTCGGTGGGTGGGGCGGGACCCCTACGAGCAGTACTTC,TRBV28,TRBJ2-7,-,many
CASSLSLDEQFF,TGCGCCAGCAGCTTATCCTTAGATGAGCAGTTCTTC,TRBV5-1,TRBJ2-1,-,many
CASSFTLAAFYNEQFF,TGTGCCAGCAGTTTCACACTAGCGGCCTTTTACAATGAGCAGTTCTTC,TRBV27,TRBJ2-1,TRBD2,many
CASSELAGEGDEQYF,TGTGCCAGCAGTGAACTAGCGGGAGAAGGGGACGAGCAGTACTTC,TRBV6-1,TRBJ2-7,TRBD2,-
CASSLIRDRGEGKTQYF,TGTGCCAGCAGTTTAATCCGGGACAGGGGGGAGGGAAAGACCCAGTACTTC,TRBV28,TRBJ2-5,TRBD1,many
CAISDRGDTEAFF,TGTGCCATCAGTGACAGGGGTGACACTGAAGCTTTCTTT,TRBV10-3,TRBJ1-1,-,few
CASSPWTGGRELFF,TGTGCCAGCAGTCCCTGGACAGGGGGCAGGGAGCTGTTTTTT,TRBV28,TRBJ2-2,TRBD1,many
CSARDLGKEQYF,TGCAGTGCTAGAGATCTAGGGAAGGAGCAGTACTTC,TRBV20-1,TRBJ2-7,-,-
CASSFSRGAINEQFF,TGTGCCAGCAGTTTTTCGCGGGGGGCCATTAATGAGCAGTTCTTC,TRBV28,TRBJ2-1,TRBD2,few
CASSLFGGDPGDIQYF,TGTGCCAGCAGTTTATTCGGGGGTGACCCGGGGGACATTCAGTACTTC,TRBV12-3/TRBV12-4,TRBJ2-4,-,many
CASSQEGEPSSYNEQFF,TGCGCCAGCAGCCAAGAGGGGGAGCCGAGCTCCTACAATGAGCAGTTCTTC,TRBV4-1,TRBJ2-1,-,few
CASSPQKNRRETQYF,TGTGCCAGCTCACCACAAAAGAACAGACGAGAGACCCAGTACTTC,TRBV18,TRBJ2-5,-,many
CASSLSRAGAGELFF,TGTGCCAGCAGCTTATCCCGAGCGGGAGCCGGGGAGCTGTTTTTT,TRBV11-2,TRBJ2-2,TRBD2,-
CASRHKRALVAFF,TGTGCCAGCAGACACAAAAGGGCGTTGGTAGCTTTCTTT,TRBV28,TRBJ1-1,-,many
CASSMGGGAYNEQFF,TGTGCCAGTAGTATGGGAGGGGGGGCCTACAATGAGCAGTTCTTC,TRBV19,TRBJ2-1,-,-
CASSIEGLAGTQYF,TGTGCCAGTAGTATCGAGGGACTAGCGGGTACGCAGTATTTT,TRBV19,TRBJ2-3,TRBD2,few
CASSLAPSATYEQYF,TGTGCCAGCAGCTTAGCTCCCAGCGCTACCTACGAGCAGTACTTC,TRBV7-2,TRBJ2-7,-,-
CASSPPAGDTEAFF,TGTGCCAGCAGCCCGCCTGCAGGGGACACTGAAGCTTTCTTT,TRBV7-9,TRBJ1-1,-,many
CASLQFMNTEAFF,TGTGCCAGCCTTCAATTCATGAACACTGAAGCTTTCTTT,TRBV12-3/TRBV12-4,TRBJ1-1,-,few
CASSQGELAGGPTCNNEQFF,TGCGCCAGCAGCCAAGGAGAACTAGCGGGAGGGCCAACGTGCAACAATGAGCAGTTCTTC,TRBV4-3,TRBJ2-1,TRBD2,few
CAISEGTSGRGARTGELFF,TGTGCCATCAGTGAGGGGACTAGCGGGAGGGGGGCGCGCACCGGGGAGCTGTTTTTT,TRBV10-3,TRBJ2-2,TRBD2,many
CASSDSSGVVTGELFF,TGTGCCAGCAGTGACTCTTCAGGGGTCGTCACCGGGGAGCTGTTTTTT,TRBV6-1,TRBJ2-2,-,few